The T cell receptor (beta chain) under discussion was sequenced for a study of T cells in localized non-small cell lung cancer. Germline V gives CDR1 SEHNR, CDR2 FQNEAQ (reference sequence). The CDR3 is 15 residues long. V shed 5 bases, J shed 4 bases, and the junction held 3 bases outside the gene matches. TCRdb's table, derived via immunoSEQ multiplex PCR, lists solely in-frame clones and lacks some. Here the sample spans 40,000 to 60,000 clones, 81% being singletons. Sequencing used peripheral blood mononuclear cells, obtained before any cancer treatment. This receptor was obtained from a man aged 40 to 69 with stage III lung adenocarcinoma. The rearrangement uses TRBV7-9 and TRBJ2-1, with TRBD2 identical over 12 bases. The DNA for the CDR3 is TGTGCCAGCAGCCTAACTAGCGGGGGGTACAATGAGCAGTTCTTC. Translated: CASSLTSGGYNEQFF.